This TCR beta chain was sequenced for a study of blood T cell repertoires in COVID-19. In the authors' workflow: Counts of nucleated cells, estimated from reference gene primer amplification, were obtained. TCRdb keeps only in-frame clones here, not all; method: immunoSEQ multiplex PCR. V and J calls and clone size are copied from that table; D and trimming were computed from the DNA. The table has about 210,000 clones, around 87% seen once; the top ten hold about 7%. Per germline, CDR1 MNHEY and CDR2 SMNVEV (reference sequence). V was clipped by 0 bases and J by 0 bases, with 12 bases between them. The CDR3 is made up of 17 amino acids.

The clonotype was recovered from a man aged 25 to 40 in a cohort exposed to, infected with or recovered from COVID-19 (not recorded which). The material sequenced was PBMCs or T cells enriched from blood (not recorded which). The chain recombines TRBV27 with TRBJ2-1; D unclear. The CDR3 sequence: CASSLSMRASSYNEQFF. The DNA for the CDR3 is TGTGCCAGCAGTTTATCGATGCGCGCGAGCTCCTACAATGAGCAGTTCTTC.